A single sample is the source of the 31 T cell receptor beta chains below, sequenced in a study of shared clonotypes between healthy human individuals. Produced via immunoSEQ multiplex PCR; TCRdb's table is partial and in-frame only. The repertoire holds approximately 2,000,000 clones, around 95% seen once, with over 1.5% in the top ten. In the naive CD8 group, cells lacked CD45RO and were positively selected for CCR7, so terminally differentiated effector memory CD45RA+ cells were left out. Material: naive CD8+ T cells from PBMCs. These receptors all stem from a man between 18 and 35 years old in good health. Some clones in this sample may be carry-over from other donors' samples.

About this clone: The same CDR3 can be traced to other DNA sequences in this sample. This chain joins TRBV27 and TRBJ2-7; the D is unclear. This CDR3 spans 14 amino acids. Germline CDR1 MNHEY, CDR2 SMNVEV (reference sequence). Trimming removed 3 bases at V and 0 bases at J, with 9 bases between. CDR3 DNA: TGTGCCAGCAGTTTGACTGGTGGCTCCTACGAGCAGTACTTC. Encoded protein: CASSLTGGSYEQYF.

The chain couples TRBV5-1 to TRBJ1-1; D may be TRBD1 (5 bases). The CDR3 runs 17 residues. Trimming removed 0 bases at V and 5 bases at J, with 20 bases between. The V gene's germline CDR1 is SGHRS and CDR2 YFSETQ. The CDR3, as DNA: TGCGCCAGCAGCTTGGTTTGGTCGGGGCAAATAGGGACTGAAGCTTTCTTT. Protein product: CASSLVWSGQIGTEAFF.

V is TRBV7-2 and J is TRBJ2-2; D is unclear. Looked up from germline, CDR1 is SGHTA and CDR2 is FQGNSA. V was trimmed by 4 bases and J by 6 bases, leaving 18 bases between them. The CDR3 is 16 amino acids. CDR3 in DNA: TGTGCCAGCAGCTACCCCCCCAGCCTGACATCCGGGGAGCTGTTTTTT. Protein sequence: CASSYPPSLTSGELFF. The variable domain in full, completed from reference TRBV7-2 and TRBJ2-2, reads GAGVSQSPSNKVTEKGKDVELRCDPISGHTALYWYRQSLGQGLEFLIYFQGNSAPDKSGLPSDRFSAERTGGSVSTLTIQRTQQEDSAVYLCASSYPPSLTSGELFFGEGSRLTVL.

This clone came up once. The same CDR3 arises from other DNA sequences in this sample as well. The chain uses TRBV28 and TRBJ2-7; no definite D call. From germline, CDR1 is MDHEN and CDR2 SYDVKM. The CDR3 spans 11 residues. Trimming cost V 5 bases and J 3 bases, with 5 bases left between them. CDR3 residues: CASSPGYEQYF. DNA for the CDR3: TGTGCCAGCAGTCCAGGCTACGAGCAGTACTTC.

V is TRBV7-9 and J is TRBJ2-2; 8 bases map to TRBD2. V dropped 5 bases and J dropped 2; count of bases not matched to a gene: 13. There are 18 residues in the CDR3. Looked up from germline, CDR1 is SEHNR and CDR2 is FQNEAQ (reference sequence). CDR3 protein: CASSPTSHGRGNTGELFF. The CDR3 DNA follows: TGTGCCAGCAGCCCCACGAGTCACGGGAGGGGTAACACCGGGGAGCTGTTTTTT. The full variable domain, with the rest looked up from reference TRBV7-9 and TRBJ2-2, is DTGVSQNPRHKITKRGQNVTFRCDPISEHNRLYWYRQTLGQGPEFLTYFQNEAQLEKSRLLSDRFSAERPKGSFSTLEIQRTEQGDSAMYLCASSPTSHGRGNTGELFFGEGSRLTVL.

As DNA, the CDR3 is TGTGCCAGTAGTATCCGGGACAGGGACCTACCCCTCCACTTT. Amino acids: CASSIRDRDLPLHF. The rearrangement joins TRBV19 to TRBJ1-6, with TRBD1 matching 9 bases. This CDR3 contains 14 residues. V shed 3 bases and J 12 bases; nucleotides not matched to a gene: 6. Germline CDR1 reads LNHDA; CDR2 reads SQIVND (reference sequence).

The gene calls are TRBV5-6 and TRBJ1-5, with a possible D match to TRBD1 (6 bases). The germline CDR1 and CDR2 sequences are SGHDT and YYEEEE. V was cut by 2 bases and J by 1 base, with 16 bases left in between. CDR3 length equals 17 residues. The CDR3 nucleotides are TGTGCCAGCAGCTTTCCTCAGCGGGGGCCGAGCAATCAGCCCCAGCATTTT. Translation: CASSFPQRGPSNQPQHF.

The genes are TRBV28 and TRBJ1-1; D gene unclear. The V end lost 2 bases, the J end lost 8 bases, and 18 bases lay between the germline ends. CDR3 size: 15 residues. Germline loops: CDR1 MDHEN, CDR2 SYDVKM. CDR3 DNA sequence: TGTGCCAGCAGTTTACAACTACGGGGTTGGAAAGAAGCTTTCTTT. Translation: CASSLQLRGWKEAFF.

The chain is built from TRBV7-9 and TRBJ2-2; D tentatively fits TRBD1 or TRBD2 (6 bases each). Germline V gene sequence: CDR1 SEHNR, CDR2 FQNEAQ (reference sequence). The CDR3 spans 12 residues. Trimming took 9 bases from V and 4 from J, leaving 9 bases between them. CDR3 amino acids: CASGGPTGELFF. The CDR3 bases are TGTGCCAGTGGGGGGCCCACCGGGGAGCTGTTTTTT.

The sample holds one count of this clone. The V gene is TRBV27, the J gene TRBJ2-3, with D perhaps matching TRBD2 (5 bases). V was cut by 5 bases and J by 0 bases, with 9 bases left in between. The CDR3 is 14 amino acids. Germline lookup yields CDR1 MNHEY and CDR2 SMNVEV (reference sequence). DNA of the CDR3: TGTGCCAGCAGTGTGTTAGCGAGCACAGATACGCAGTATTTT. Translation gives CASSVLASTDTQYF.

The V and J genes are TRBV28 and TRBJ1-1; 9 bases map to TRBD1. CDR3 length: 14 residues. V dropped 8 bases and J dropped 7; count of bases not matched to a gene: 11. The germline V gene has CDR1 MDHEN and CDR2 SYDVKM. The CDR3 loop reads CASLARGTGLEAFF. DNA for the CDR3: TGTGCCAGCCTAGCCCGGGGGACAGGGCTTGAAGCTTTCTTT.

The J gene is TRBJ2-1, the V gene TRBV7-6; D possibly corresponds to TRBD2 (6 bases). The CDR3 is made up of 17 amino acids. V lost 4 bases and J 5 bases, leaving 21 bases between the germline ends. CDR1 and CDR2 from the germline V gene are SGHVS and FNYEAQ. CDR3 sequence: CASSSGPSGRGNNEQFF. DNA for the CDR3: TGTGCCAGCAGCTCAGGGCCGAGCGGGCGGGGTAACAATGAGCAGTTCTTC.

A note on this clone: Possible read error: a much larger clone is one base away. J is TRBJ1-4 and V is TRBV5-4; D not certain. The CDR3 sequence is 11 residues long. The germline V and J ends were trimmed by 5 bases and 7 bases, with 6 bases remaining between them. Germline loops: CDR1 SGHNT, CDR2 YYREEE (reference sequence). The chain's CDR3 is CASSFGEKLFF. CDR3 DNA: TGTGCCAGCAGTTTCGGTGAAAAACTGTTTTTT.

The CDR3 DNA reads TGCGCCAGCAGCGGGTTGGTTCTAACCGACACTGAAGCTTTCTTT. As protein: CASSGLVLTDTEAFF. The rearrangement joins TRBV4-1 to TRBJ1-1; D unresolved. Germline values: CDR1 MGHRA, CDR2 YSYEKL. The CDR3 is made up of 15 amino acids. V was clipped by 5 bases and J by 3 bases, with 16 bases between them.

The chain uses TRBV5-1 and TRBJ2-7; D perhaps matches TRBD2 (6 bases). The CDR3 runs 14 residues. V lost 4 bases and J lost 1, with 12 bases in between. Germline CDR1 is SGHRS and CDR2 is YFSETQ. The CDR3 DNA follows: TGCGCCAGCAGCGTCTCGGGACTTTCCTACGAGCAGTACTTC. Protein: CASSVSGLSYEQYF.

J is TRBJ2-3 and V is TRBV15, with D tentatively TRBD1 or TRBD2 (5 bases each). Trimming pared 3 bases from V and 4 bases from J, leaving 11 bases between. Germline lookup yields CDR1 LNHNV and CDR2 YYDKDF (reference sequence). The CDR3 extends over 14 amino acids. The CDR3 is CATSSGTLSDTQYF. The CDR3 DNA sequence: TGTGCCACCAGCAGCGGGACCCTCTCAGATACGCAGTATTTT.

As regards this clone: Germline and junction disagree at one end, which may indicate a read error. J is TRBJ2-1 and V is TRBV7-9; 9 bases are a match to TRBD1. The CDR3 contains 12 residues. Germline V gene data show CDR1 as SEHNR and CDR2 as FQNEAQ (reference sequence). CDR3 sequence reads: CASSLGTGERFF. The CDR3 region has the DNA TGTGCCAGCAGCTTAGGGACAGGGGAGCGGTTCTTC.

This chain uses TRBV7-2 with TRBJ2-7, with TRBD2 as a possible D gene (5 bases). V lost 4 bases and J lost 0, with 13 bases in between. CDR1 and CDR2 from the germline V gene are SGHTA and FQGNSA. The CDR3 contains 15 residues. This CDR3 is CASSSSNGSSYEQYF. The CDR3 bases are TGTGCCAGCAGCTCTAGCAATGGGAGCTCCTACGAGCAGTACTTC. Full variable domain (outside the CDR3, taken from reference TRBV7-2 and TRBJ2-7): GAGVSQSPSNKVTEKGKDVELRCDPISGHTALYWYRQSLGQGLEFLIYFQGNSAPDKSGLPSDRFSAERTGGSVSTLTIQRTQQEDSAVYLCASSSSNGSSYEQYFGPGTRLTVT.

This clone was counted between two and nine times. V is TRBV6-5 and J is TRBJ2-2; D is undetermined. Trimming shortened V by 6 bases and J by 0 bases, and 5 bases separated the two germline ends. Germline V CDR1 and CDR2: MNHEY, SVGAGI. This CDR3 contains 13 residues. In nucleotides, the CDR3 is TGTGCCAGCAGCCAGTCGAACACCGGGGAGCTGTTTTTT. Its translation: CASSQSNTGELFF.

J is TRBJ2-3 and V is TRBV4-1, with D unresolved. The germline V gene encodes CDR1 MGHRA and CDR2 YSYEKL. The V and J ends lost 1 base and 5 bases respectively, with 4 bases between them. The CDR3 is made up of 12 amino acids. The CDR3 DNA sequence: TGCGCCAGCAGCCAAGTAGGAGATACGCAGTATTTT. Amino acids: CASSQVGDTQYF.

The chain joins TRBV11-2 to TRBJ1-4, with 9 positions matching TRBD1. V trimming: 6 bases; J trimming: 7 bases; junction bases outside the gene matches: 6. Germline CDR1 and CDR2: SGHAT and FQNNGV. This CDR3 has 14 amino acids. In nucleotides, the CDR3 is TGTGCCAGCAGGCACAGGGGGCATGGTGAAAAACTGTTTTTT. Protein product: CASRHRGHGEKLFF.

The chain combines TRBV13 with TRBJ2-6; D is possibly TRBD1 (6 bases). Between the trimmed V and J ends, which lost 5 bases and 0 bases, there was a span of 17 bases. The CDR3 length is 18 residues. In germline, CDR1 is PRHDT, CDR2 FYEKMQ (reference sequence). Written as DNA, the CDR3 is TGTGCCAGCAGCCATGTGGGGGCGAGGTCCTCTGGGGCCAACGTCCTGACTTTC. It encodes CASSHVGARSSGANVLTF. Full variable domain (remainder filled in from reference TRBV13 and TRBJ2-6): AAGVIQSPRHLIKEKRETATLKCYPIPRHDTVYWYQQGPGQDPQFLISFYEKMQSDKGSIPDRFSAQQFSDYHSELNMSSLELGDSALYFCASSHVGARSSGANVLTFGAGSRLTVL.

The chain joins TRBV7-2 to TRBJ2-6; TRBD2 aligns across 7 bases. This CDR3 is built from 18 residues. Germline V CDR1 and CDR2: SGHTA, FQGNSA. V shed 4 bases and J 2 bases; nucleotides not matched to a gene: 11. The chain's CDR3 is CASSSSGHGLAGANVLTF. CDR3 coding DNA: TGTGCCAGCAGCTCTAGCGGCCATGGCCTGGCTGGGGCCAACGTCCTGACTTTC.

The V and J genes are TRBV7-9 and TRBJ2-5; 7 nucleotides match TRBD1. The CDR3 covers 18 residues. With V trimmed by 7 bases and J by 0 bases, 17 bases remained unmatched. Germline lookup yields CDR1 SEHNR and CDR2 FQNEAQ (reference sequence). CDR3 nucleotide sequence: TGTGCCAGCACCCCGACCGGGACAGAGAATTTCTACCAAGAGACCCAGTACTTC. It codes for CASTPTGTENFYQETQYF.

The rearrangement links TRBV11-3 to TRBJ2-7; perhaps TRBD2 as D (6 bases). Trimming took off 4 bases at V and 1 base at J, with 11 bases between the two ends. The germline CDR1 and CDR2 sequences are SGHNT and YENEEA. There are 14 residues in the CDR3. The CDR3 DNA follows: TGTGCCAGCAGCTCCCGGGGAGGTTCCTACGAGCAGTACTTC. This codes for CASSSRGGSYEQYF.

The chain carries TRBV4-1 and TRBJ2-2, with TRBD2 matching over 9 bases. This CDR3 spans 18 amino acids. Germline V gene data show CDR1 as MGHRA and CDR2 as YSYEKL. With 1 base clipped from V and 4 bases from J, the junction kept 10 bases outside the gene matches. The CDR3 region is CASSQASASGEPTGELFF. CDR3 DNA sequence: TGCGCCAGCAGCCAAGCTTCGGCTAGCGGGGAACCCACCGGGGAGCTGTTTTTT.

This sequence joins TRBV13 and TRBJ2-2; D ambiguous. The CDR3 is made up of 15 amino acids. Trimming shortened V by 5 bases and J by 2 bases, and 12 bases separated the two germline ends. CDR1 is PRHDT and CDR2 is FYEKMQ in the germline V gene (reference sequence). DNA for the CDR3: TGTGCCAGCAGCCAACCCCACCATAACACCGGGGAGCTGTTTTTT. This codes for CASSQPHHNTGELFF.

V is TRBV28 and J is TRBJ2-7; D not resolved. V was pared by 5 bases and J by 6 bases, with 14 bases between. CDR1 and CDR2 (germline): MDHEN, SYDVKM. CDR3 length equals 13 residues. This chain's CDR3 is CASSPITESEQYF. The CDR3 nucleotides read TGTGCCAGCAGTCCGATCACAGAGTCCGAGCAGTACTTC.

The chain recombines TRBV4-3 with TRBJ2-7; the D is unclear. Trimming cost V 0 bases and J 0 bases, with 9 bases left between them. The CDR3 spans 15 residues. Germline V gives CDR1 LGHNA, CDR2 YSLEER. CDR3 in amino acids: CASSQESWSSYEQYF. The CDR3 DNA reads as TGCGCCAGCAGCCAAGAGTCCTGGAGCTCCTACGAGCAGTACTTC.

V gene TRBV29-1 combines with J gene TRBJ1-2, with D possibly matching TRBD1 (6 bases). Germline V lookup: CDR1 SQVTM, CDR2 ANQGSEA. The CDR3 sequence is 11 residues long. With 7 bases removed from V and 4 bases from J, the gap between germline ends came to 10 bases. Here the CDR3 DNA reads TGCAGCGCGGACAGTCTCTATGGCTACACCTTC. It is translated as CSADSLYGYTF.

This chain links TRBV6-1 with TRBJ2-1; TRBD2 matches 11 bases. With V trimmed by 6 bases and J by 13 bases, 14 bases remained unmatched. This CDR3 spans 15 amino acids. Germline V gives CDR1 MNHNS, CDR2 SASEGT. CDR3 bases: TGTGCCAGCAGCACCGGGACTAGCGGCAACGTAAAACAGTTCTTC. Protein product: CASSTGTSGNVKQFF.